This section outlines one TCR beta chain sequence together with its context. No antigen is known for it. Nothing much larger sits one base from this clone, and base qualities are not available. This sample's time point label indicates: blood 4 weeks post-SBRT, at nephrectomy. What the treatment or condition label conveys for this sample: 15 Gy SBRT to primary tumor, nephrectomy 4 weeks later. The samples were drawn from a clinical trial, where primary renal cell carcinomas were treated with 15 Gy of stereotactic body radiation therapy and then removed by nephrectomy 4 weeks afterward. To track tumor-enriched clonotypes, serial peripheral blood was sampled from radiation-treated patients at baseline and at 2 weeks and 4 weeks after SBRT. All patients had renal cell carcinoma with clear cell pathology. Genomic DNA for TCR sequencing was prepared using the QIAamp DNA Blood Mini Kit (Qiagen). The analyses included only samples that passed all quality control checks.

According to the germline V gene, CDR1 reads MNHEY and CDR2 reads SVGAGI. Including the terminal cysteine and phenylalanine, the CDR3 comprises 14 residues. Only the CDR3 portion is preserved as DNA: 42 bases, with reading frame beginning at the first base. Compared with germline, V lacks 4 bases and J lacks 5 bases; bases without a gene match: 6. The data stem from a study of radiation and T cells in renal cell carcinoma (dated by TCRdb to 2019 to 2021). Regarding the study in general: TCR beta sequencing covered approximately 50 samples in total, comprising some 25 tumors and about 27 peripheral blood samples. The final blood draw was performed at 4 weeks after radiation, at the same time as nephrectomy. In the roughly 54 samples combined, 4 million to 5 million unique CDR3 nucleotide sequences were found, encoding roughly 2.5 million unique CDR3 amino acid sequences.

Study-wide conclusions, independent of this receptor: Because pretreatment tumor biopsies were not available, the baseline intratumoral presence of clonotypes could not be determined. Tracking of blood repertoire dynamics stopped at approximately 4 weeks after treatment, with no follow-up past that point. Effects of radiation dose or scheduling on the TCR repertoire could not be addressed with the single-armed trial design. In blood, the top tumor clonotypes increased between baseline and 2 weeks post-radiation and then shrank by 4 weeks, which suggests that tumor-resident clones expanded only transiently.

TCR beta libraries were generated from genomic DNA with the immunoSEQ kit, following the manufacturer's recommendations. To prepare libraries, a first multiplex PCR with proprietary primers was run, followed by a second PCR that added unique barcodes, and a bead cleanup was done after each round. A positive control reaction and a negative control reaction, both provided in the kit, were run with every batch of samples. The final libraries underwent checking on an Agilent 4200 TapeStation D1000 ScreenTape, volumetric pooling, and quantification by qPCR. Sequencing ran on an Illumina NextSeq500 with a MidOutput 150-cycle cartridge, using 156 Read1 and 15 Index1 cycles with kit custom primers. The pooled library was loaded at approximately 0.92 pM, and approximately 20% PhiX control was spiked in. As for the authors' bioinformatics: The vendor-processed data were analyzed in R, and a clonotype was defined as all T cells that share the same CDR3 nucleotide sequence. In the clone abundance analyses, frequencies were normalized to the 10,000 most abundant clones in each sample. Before analysis, public T cell clones were removed, and these numbered fewer than six per sample on average. A difference in abundance of at least 32-fold between compartments was used to define tumor-enriched and baseline blood-enriched clonotypes. A beta-binomial differential abundance model was used to identify clonotypes that were expanded or contracted between blood time points. The Baroni-Urbani and Buser coefficient was used to measure tumor-blood repertoire similarity, and groups were compared with two-tailed Wilcoxon tests in R. Entries here come from immuneACCESS through TCRdb and include only in-frame sequences with V and J called. Some clones fail to appear in such tables; in the studies checked, an unresolved V gene covers under half of the shortfall, and the cause of the remainder is unknown. The V and J calls and clone size are taken from that table; D and trimming were inferred from the DNA. This sample gives some 100,000 clones in total; around 84% of them show up just once. Under 8.5% of the sample is taken by the ten largest.

The receptor's source is a man in his sixties with renal cell carcinoma. Sequences were derived from blood, sampled from a patient whose treatment included radiotherapy and nephrectomy. Rearrangement joined TRBV6-5 to TRBJ1-1, with 8 bases in between that match TRBD1. The base sequence is TGTGCCAGCAGTTCGGACAGGGAGGGGACTGAAGCTTTCTTT. This is translated as CASSSDREGTEAFF.